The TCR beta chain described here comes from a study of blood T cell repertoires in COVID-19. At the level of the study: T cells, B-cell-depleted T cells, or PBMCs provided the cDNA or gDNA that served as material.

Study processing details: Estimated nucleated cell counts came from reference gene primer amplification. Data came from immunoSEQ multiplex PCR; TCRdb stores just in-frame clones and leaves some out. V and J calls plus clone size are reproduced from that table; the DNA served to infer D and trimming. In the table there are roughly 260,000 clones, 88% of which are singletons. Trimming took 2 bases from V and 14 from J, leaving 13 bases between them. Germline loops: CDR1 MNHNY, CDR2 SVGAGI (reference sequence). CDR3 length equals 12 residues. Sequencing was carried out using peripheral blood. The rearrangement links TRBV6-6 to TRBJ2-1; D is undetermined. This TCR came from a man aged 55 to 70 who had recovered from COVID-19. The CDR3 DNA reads TGTGCCAGCAGTTACCTGCGCGGCAGAGAGTTCTTC. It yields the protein CASSYLRGREFF.